This TCR beta chain was obtained from a study of T cells after yellow fever vaccination. Study as a whole: Fractions with few cells were prepared using SMART-Seq v4 Ultra Low Input.

The length of the CDR3 is 12 residues. Germline values: CDR1 SGHRS, CDR2 YFSETQ. Deletions cut 1 base from V and 6 bases from J, with 4 bases between. MiXCR, run by TCRdb on the 5' RACE reads, gives a single entry per CDR3 protein. The sample holds 300,000 to 400,000 distinct CDR3 sequences, 8.7% seen once. The sequencing used PBMCs, collected on the day of the first yellow fever vaccination. The receptor comes from a man aged 18 to 29 who received the YFV17D yellow fever vaccine. The chain links TRBV5-1 to TRBJ1-4; no reliable D call. In DNA form, the CDR3 reads TGCGCCAGCAGCTTGACGGATGAAAAACTGTTTTTT. This gives the protein CASSLTDEKLFF.